Listed below are T cell receptor beta chains from one sample, sequenced in a study of early T cells in non-severe SARS-CoV-2 infection. TCRdb passed the 5' RACE reads through MiXCR, listing each CDR3 protein once. The sample carries some 67,000 distinct CDR3 sequences, 9% to 10% recorded once. The material sequenced was whole blood, taken at baseline. These receptors came from an adult who was a healthcare worker with PCR-confirmed SARS-CoV-2 infection or an uninfected control (not recorded which). Each CDR3 is given with its conserved first and last residue. Each record gives: V gene, CDR3 protein.

V: TRBV10-2; CDR3: CASSWTSDEQFF
V: TRBV12-3/TRBV12-4; CDR3: CASGPLAGVRVEQFF
V: TRBV20-1; CDR3: CSASRDSFYEQYF
V: TRBV28; CDR3: CASSPRLGTGGNQPQHF
V: TRBV29-1; CDR3: CSVLTSIGGDTQYF
V: TRBV2; CDR3: CASSNPGTSGRAKETQYF
V: TRBV28; CDR3: CASSLLLGEQFF
V: TRBV5-6; CDR3: CASSALTLEAFF
V: TRBV28; CDR3: CASSLPGSPEAFF
V: TRBV5-6; CDR3: CASSSFRGLNTEAFF
V: TRBV18; CDR3: CASSPPADTQYF
V: TRBV28; CDR3: CASTTGTLNYGYTF
V: TRBV7-3; CDR3: CASSLFSGTGDNSPLHF
V: TRBV12-3/TRBV12-4; CDR3: CASSPIGGETQYF
V: TRBV19; CDR3: CASGPGNQETQYF
V: TRBV6-6; CDR3: CASSADPTGEQFF
V: TRBV4-3; CDR3: CASSQGVTADEQYF
V: TRBV9; CDR3: CASRPGNGELFF
V: TRBV11-2; CDR3: CASSALEGGQKGEQFF
V: TRBV28; CDR3: CASSRRGPKNIQYF
V: TRBV12-3/TRBV12-4; CDR3: CASSLRRGQTEAFF
V: TRBV28; CDR3: CASSLSSAGDHGELFF
V: TRBV30; CDR3: CAWSEGGGLTDTQYF
V: TRBV24-1; CDR3: CATSGGTANTEAFF
V: TRBV29-1; CDR3: CSAGGWGGAQETQYF
V: TRBV20-1; CDR3: CSALTSGKNYEQYF
V: TRBV14; CDR3: CASSQDNGIHNEQFF
V: TRBV7-9; CDR3: CASSLMFRGRSTEAFF
V: TRBV28; CDR3: CASSLGGQGDEKLFF
V: TRBV12-5; CDR3: CASGPGLLSTDTQYF
V: TRBV6-5; CDR3: CASSLTRNTEAFF
V: TRBV12-3/TRBV12-4; CDR3: CASSWDRDTEAFF
V: TRBV20-1; CDR3: CSAIEDKTSTDTQYF
V: TRBV7-4; CDR3: CASSYRDGDNEKLFF
V: TRBV7-9; CDR3: CASSPRLILAKVAYNEQFF
V: TRBV12-3/TRBV12-4; CDR3: CASSFWGVSGELFF
V: TRBV11-2; CDR3: CASSYRRGVLDTGELFF
V: TRBV10-2; CDR3: CASSDLAGPTSLGEQYF
V: TRBV29-1; CDR3: CSAGLAGAVGTQYF
V: TRBV19; CDR3: CASSIRQGGQPQHF
V: TRBV14; CDR3: CASSLISRTDTQYF
V: TRBV12-3/TRBV12-4; CDR3: CASNLGSGTVEQYF